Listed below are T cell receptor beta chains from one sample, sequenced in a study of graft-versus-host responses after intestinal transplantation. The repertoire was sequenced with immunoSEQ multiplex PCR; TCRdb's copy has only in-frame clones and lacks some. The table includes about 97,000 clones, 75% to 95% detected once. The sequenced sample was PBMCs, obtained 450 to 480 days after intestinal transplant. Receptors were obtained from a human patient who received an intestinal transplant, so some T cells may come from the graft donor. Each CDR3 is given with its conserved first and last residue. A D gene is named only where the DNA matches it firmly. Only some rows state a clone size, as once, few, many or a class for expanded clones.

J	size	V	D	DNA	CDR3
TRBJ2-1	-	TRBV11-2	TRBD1	TGTGCCAGCAGCTTAGATCGCAGGGGGCGGAATTACAATGAGCAGTTCTTC	CASSLDRRGRNYNEQFF
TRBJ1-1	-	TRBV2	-	TGTGCCAGCAACCACGGTCTGACGAACACTGAAGCTTTCTTT	CASNHGLTNTEAFF
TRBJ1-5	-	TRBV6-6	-	TGTGCCAGCTGGGACGGCGATCAGCCCCAGCATTTT	CASWDGDQPQHF
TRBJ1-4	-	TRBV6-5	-	TGTGCCAGCAGTTACTCGTCAGAAGAAAAACTGTTTTTT	CASSYSSEEKLFF
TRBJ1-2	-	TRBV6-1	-	TGTGCCAGCAGTATACAGGGTGGGGGCTATGGCTACACCTTC	CASSIQGGGYGYTF
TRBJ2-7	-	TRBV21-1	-	TGTGCCAGCAGCAAACAGGGGGGGGAGACCTACGAGCAGTACTTC	CASSKQGGETYEQYF
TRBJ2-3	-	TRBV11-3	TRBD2	TGTGCCAGCAGCTTAGGGGCTAGCGGGGGGGCCGCAGATACGCAGTATTTT	CASSLGASGGAADTQYF
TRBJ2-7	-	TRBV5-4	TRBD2	TGTGCCAGCAGCCTAGCGGGGGGGAGCTCCTACGAGCAGTACTTC	CASSLAGGSSYEQYF
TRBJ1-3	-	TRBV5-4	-	TGTGCCAGCAGCTCGCCCCGTGAAGGGTCTGGAAACACCATATATTTT	CASSSPREGSGNTIYF
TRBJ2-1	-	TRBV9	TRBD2	TGTGCCAGCAGCCCCCAGGGGGGACTAGCGGCTAATGAGCAGTTCTTC	CASSPQGGLAANEQFF
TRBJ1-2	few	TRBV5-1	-	TGCGCCAGCAGCTTGGGTCAGGGTGGCGGCTACACCTTC	CASSLGQGGGYTF
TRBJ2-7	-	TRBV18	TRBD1	TGTGCCAGCTCGACCGGGACAGAGTACGTTGTGGACTTC	CASSTGTEYVVDF
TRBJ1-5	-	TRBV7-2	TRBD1	TGTGCCAGCAGCTTCACAGGGGTACTAAGCAATCAGCCCCAGCATTTT	CASSFTGVLSNQPQHF
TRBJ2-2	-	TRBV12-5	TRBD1	TGTGCTAGTGGTTCCCAGACCGGACAGGGCACCGGGGAGCTGTTTTTT	CASGSQTGQGTGELFF
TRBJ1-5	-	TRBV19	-	TGTGCCAGTAGTAGACAGGATAGCAATCAGCCCCAGCATTTT	CASSRQDSNQPQHF
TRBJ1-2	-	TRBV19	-	TGTGCCAGTAGCCGTAAGGTGGGCACTTCTAACTATGGCTACACCTTC	CASSRKVGTSNYGYTF
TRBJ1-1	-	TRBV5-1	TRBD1	TGCGCCAGCAGCTTGACAGGGGCCGATGAAGCTTTCTTT	CASSLTGADEAFF
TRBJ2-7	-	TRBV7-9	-	TGTGCCAGCAGTGCAGCCCACACCAACTACGAGCAGTACTTC	CASSAAHTNYEQYF
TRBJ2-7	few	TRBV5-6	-	TGTGCCAGCAGCTTGGCGGGGGAGTCCTACGAGCAGTACTTC	CASSLAGESYEQYF
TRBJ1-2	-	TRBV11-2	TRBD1	TGTGCCAGCAGCTTAGGCCCGGACAGGGGGCGTTATGGCTACACCTTC	CASSLGPDRGRYGYTF
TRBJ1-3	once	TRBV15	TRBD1	TGTGCCACCAGCAGAACGACAGGGACGAACACCATATATTTT	CATSRTTGTNTIYF
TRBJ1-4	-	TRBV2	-	TGTGCCAGCACTCCTCAAGGGGCAACTAATGAAAAACTGTTTTTT	CASTPQGATNEKLFF
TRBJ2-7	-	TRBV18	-	TGTGCCAGCTCGTCCGGGACCCCCATGGGGCAGTACTTC	CASSSGTPMGQYF
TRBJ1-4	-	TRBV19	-	TGTGCCAGTGGTAGACCGACAGACCTACAATACTCAACTAATGAAAAACTGTTTTTT	CASGRPTDLQYSTNEKLFF
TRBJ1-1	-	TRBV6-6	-	TGTGCCAGCAGTTACGCGACAGGAAACACTGAAGCTTTCTTT	CASSYATGNTEAFF
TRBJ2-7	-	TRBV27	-	TGTGCCAGCAGTCACACTAGTTCCGAGCAGTACTTC	CASSHTSSEQYF
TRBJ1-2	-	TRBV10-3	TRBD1	TGTGCCATCAGCAGACAGGGGAGTAACTATGGCTACACCTTC	CAISRQGSNYGYTF
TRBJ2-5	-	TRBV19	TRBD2	TGTGCCAGTAGTGAAAGCGGGGCCGAAGAGACCCAGTACTTC	CASSESGAEETQYF
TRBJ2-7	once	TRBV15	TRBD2	TGTGCCACCAGCGTAGAAAAGGGACTAGATTTCTACGAGCAGTACTTC	CATSVEKGLDFYEQYF
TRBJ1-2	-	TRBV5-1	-	TGCGCCAGCAGCTTGGCCCCGGGGGACTATGGCTACACCTTC	CASSLAPGDYGYTF
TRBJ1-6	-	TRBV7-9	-	TGTGCCAGCAGCCACCGGGCCTCGAATTCACCCCTCCACTTT	CASSHRASNSPLHF
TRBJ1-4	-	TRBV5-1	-	TGCGCCAGCAGCTTGGGTGGCGTATGGGGAGAAAATGAAAAACTGTTTTTT	CASSLGGVWGENEKLFF
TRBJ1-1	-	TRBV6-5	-	TGTGCCAGCAGTTATGGGGGCCCCGACACTGAAGCTTTCTTT	CASSYGGPDTEAFF
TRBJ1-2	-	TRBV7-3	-	TGTGCCAGCAGCGCCGGGAGTCCCCATGGCTACACCTTC	CASSAGSPHGYTF
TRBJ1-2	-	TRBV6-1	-	TGTGCCAGCAGTGAGGGATTATATGGCTACACCTTC	CASSEGLYGYTF
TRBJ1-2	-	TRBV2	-	TGTGCCAGCAGTGACCGGGGCTTC	CASSDRGF
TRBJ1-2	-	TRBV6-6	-	TGTGCCAGCAGTCATACAAGGGGGAGCTACACCTTC	CASSHTRGSYTF
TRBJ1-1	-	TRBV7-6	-	TGTGCCAGCAGCTTAGCGGCAGGGGAAGGGGCTGAAGCTTTCTTT	CASSLAAGEGAEAFF
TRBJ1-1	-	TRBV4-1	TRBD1	TGCGCCAGCAGCCAACCAGGGGGGAACACTGAAGCTTTCTTT	CASSQPGGNTEAFF
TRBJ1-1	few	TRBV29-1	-	TGCAGTGGCCGGAACACTGAAGCTTTCTTT	CSGRNTEAFF
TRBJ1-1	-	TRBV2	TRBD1	TGTGCCAGCAGTGAACCAGGACAGGGGCCCCAGGACACTGAAGCTTTCTTT	CASSEPGQGPQDTEAFF
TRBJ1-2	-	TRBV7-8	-	TGTGCCAGCAGCTTAGGCGGACAGAAGTTCTGTGGCTACACCTTC	CASSLGGQKFCGYTF
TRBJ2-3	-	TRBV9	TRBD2	TGTGCCAGCAGCCCCAGCGGGGTAAGAACAGATACGCAGTATTTT	CASSPSGVRTDTQYF
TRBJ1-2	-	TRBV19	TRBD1	TGTGCCAGTAGTCCAGGACAGGGGCGTGCCTATGGCTACACCTTC	CASSPGQGRAYGYTF
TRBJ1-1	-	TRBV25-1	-	TGTGCCAGCAGTGGGCCGGGTCCCTCGAGGGGAGCTTTCTTT	CASSGPGPSRGAFF